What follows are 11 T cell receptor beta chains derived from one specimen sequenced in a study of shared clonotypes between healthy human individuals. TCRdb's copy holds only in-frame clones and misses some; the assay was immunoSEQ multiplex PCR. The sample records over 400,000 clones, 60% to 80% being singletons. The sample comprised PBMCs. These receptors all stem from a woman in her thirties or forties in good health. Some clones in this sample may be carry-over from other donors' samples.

CDR3 nucleotide sequence: TGTGCCAGCAGTGAAAATCACGGAAAACTGTTTTTT. The encoded protein is CASSENHGKLFF. The chain uses TRBV6-1 and TRBJ1-4; D is unresolved. The CDR3 is 12 residues long. Trimming stripped 2 bases from V and 10 bases from J, with 8 bases between. Germline values: CDR1 MNHNS, CDR2 SASEGT.

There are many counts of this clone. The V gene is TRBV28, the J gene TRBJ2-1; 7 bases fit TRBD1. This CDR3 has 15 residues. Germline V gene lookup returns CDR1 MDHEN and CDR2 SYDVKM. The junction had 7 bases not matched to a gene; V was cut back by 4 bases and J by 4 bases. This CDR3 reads CASSSPSGQYNEQFF. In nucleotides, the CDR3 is TGTGCCAGCAGTTCACCTTCGGGACAGTACAATGAGCAGTTCTTC. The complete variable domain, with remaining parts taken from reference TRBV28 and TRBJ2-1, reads DVKVTQSSRYLVKRTGEKVFLECVQDMDHENMFWYRQDPGLGLRLIYFSYDVKMKEKGDIPEGYSVSREKKERFSLILESASTNQTSMYLCASSSPSGQYNEQFFGPGTRLTVL.

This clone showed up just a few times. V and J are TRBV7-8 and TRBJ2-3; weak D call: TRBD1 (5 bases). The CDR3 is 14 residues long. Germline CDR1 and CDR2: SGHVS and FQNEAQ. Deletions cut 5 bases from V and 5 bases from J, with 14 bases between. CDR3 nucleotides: TGTGCCAGCAGCCCTAGGCCAGGGTTAGATACGCAGTATTTT. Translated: CASSPRPGLDTQYF.

CDR3 sequence (DNA): TGTGCCAGCAGCGTCGGAGGTGGGCCCTACGATACGCAGTATTTT. It encodes CASSVGGGPYDTQYF. The chain recombines TRBV9 with TRBJ2-3, with D maybe TRBD2 (5 bases). Germline CDR1 is SGDLS and CDR2 is YYNGEE. The CDR3 spans 15 residues. V was cut by 2 bases and J by 6 bases, with 16 bases left in between.

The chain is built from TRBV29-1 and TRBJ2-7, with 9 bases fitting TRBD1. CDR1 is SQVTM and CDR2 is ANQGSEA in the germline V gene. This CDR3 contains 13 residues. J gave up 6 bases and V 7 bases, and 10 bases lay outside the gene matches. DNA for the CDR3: TGCAGCGCCCGGGACAGGGAAGCTTCCGAGCAGTACTTC. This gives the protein CSARDREASEQYF.

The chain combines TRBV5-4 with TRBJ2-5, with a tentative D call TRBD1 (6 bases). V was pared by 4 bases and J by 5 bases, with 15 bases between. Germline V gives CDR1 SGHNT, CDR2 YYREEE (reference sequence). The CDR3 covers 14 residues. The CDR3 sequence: CASSQGQPDETQYF. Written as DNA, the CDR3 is TGTGCCAGCAGCCAAGGACAGCCAGACGAGACCCAGTACTTC.

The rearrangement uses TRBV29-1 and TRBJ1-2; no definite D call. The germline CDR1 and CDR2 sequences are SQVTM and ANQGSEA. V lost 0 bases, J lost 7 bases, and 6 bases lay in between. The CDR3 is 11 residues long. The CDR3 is CSVEEGGGYTF. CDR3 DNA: TGCAGCGTTGAAGAGGGAGGTGGCTACACCTTC.

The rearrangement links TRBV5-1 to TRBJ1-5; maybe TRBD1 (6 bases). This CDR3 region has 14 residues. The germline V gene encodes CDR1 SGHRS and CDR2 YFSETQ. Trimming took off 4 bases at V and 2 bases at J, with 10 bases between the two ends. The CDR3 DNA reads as TGCGCCAGCAGCCACAGGGATGGCAATCAGCCCCAGCATTTT. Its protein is CASSHRDGNQPQHF.

This CDR3 is CASSVGSANTGELFF. As DNA, the CDR3 is TGTGCCAGCAGCGTAGGGAGCGCGAACACCGGGGAGCTGTTTTTT. The chain has TRBV9 and TRBJ2-2; D is uncertain. The CDR3 has 15 amino acids. V lost 0 bases and J lost 0, with 6 bases in between. In germline, CDR1 is SGDLS, CDR2 YYNGEE.

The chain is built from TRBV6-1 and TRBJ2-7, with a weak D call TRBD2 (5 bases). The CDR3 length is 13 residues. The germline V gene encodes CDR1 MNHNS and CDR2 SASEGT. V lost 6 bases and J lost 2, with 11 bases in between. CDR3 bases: TGTGCCAGCAGCCGAGGGTCAACCTACGAGCAGTACTTC. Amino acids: CASSRGSTYEQYF.

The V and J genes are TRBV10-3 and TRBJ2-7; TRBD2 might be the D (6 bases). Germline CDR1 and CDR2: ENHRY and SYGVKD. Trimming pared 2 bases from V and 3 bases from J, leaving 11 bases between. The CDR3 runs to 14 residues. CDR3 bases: TGTGCCATCAGTGAGGGCGGGACGAGCTACGAGCAGTACTTC. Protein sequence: CAISEGGTSYEQYF.